This entry describes one T cell receptor beta chain. Unique molecular identifiers were incorporated when the TCRbeta library was constructed. TCRdb itself ran the PCR reads through MiXCR, one entry per CDR3 protein. The repertoire includes some 600,000 distinct CDR3 sequences, roughly 15% of them detected once, and about 1.1% sits in the top ten. The record originates from a study of T-cell reconstitution after alpha-beta-depleted transplantation in children. J was trimmed by 3 bases and V by 7 bases; bases with no gene match: 9. The CDR3 length is 15 residues. The J gene is TRBJ2-1, the V gene TRBV12-3 or TRBV12-4, with TRBD1 matching 7 bases. The TCR comes from a human donor who donated a stem cell graft to a child with acute myeloid leukemia. The sequencing here drew on PBMCs from the stem cell graft donor, taken from the stem cell graft. CDR3 sequence: CASTGAGTDYNEQFF. DNA for the CDR3: TGTGCCAGCACTGGAGCCGGGACAGACTACAATGAGCAGTTCTTC.